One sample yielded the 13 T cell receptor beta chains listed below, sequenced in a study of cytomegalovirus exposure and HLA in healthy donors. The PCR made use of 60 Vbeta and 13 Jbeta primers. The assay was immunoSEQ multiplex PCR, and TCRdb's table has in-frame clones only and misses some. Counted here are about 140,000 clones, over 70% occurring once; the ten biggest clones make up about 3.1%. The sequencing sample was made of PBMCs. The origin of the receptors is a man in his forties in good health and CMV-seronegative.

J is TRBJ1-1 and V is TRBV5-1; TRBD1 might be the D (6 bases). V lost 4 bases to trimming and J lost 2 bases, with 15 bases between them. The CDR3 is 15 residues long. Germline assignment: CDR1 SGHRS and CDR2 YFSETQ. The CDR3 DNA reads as TGCGCCAGCAGCGTTACTACAGGGACCAACACTGAAGCTTTCTTT. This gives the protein CASSVTTGTNTEAFF.

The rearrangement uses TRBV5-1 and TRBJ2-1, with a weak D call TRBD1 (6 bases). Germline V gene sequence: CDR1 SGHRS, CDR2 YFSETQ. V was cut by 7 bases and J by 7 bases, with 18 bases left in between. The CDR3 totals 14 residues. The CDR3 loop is CASSQGPALNEQFF. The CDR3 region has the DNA TGCGCCAGCTCCCAGGGGCCAGCTCTTAATGAGCAGTTCTTC. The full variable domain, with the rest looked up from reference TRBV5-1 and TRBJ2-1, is KAGVTQTPRYLIKTRGQQVTLSCSPISGHRSVSWYQQTPGQGLQFLFEYFSETQRNKGNFPGRFSGRQFSNSRSEMNVSTLELGDSALYLCASSQGPALNEQFFGPGTRLTVL.

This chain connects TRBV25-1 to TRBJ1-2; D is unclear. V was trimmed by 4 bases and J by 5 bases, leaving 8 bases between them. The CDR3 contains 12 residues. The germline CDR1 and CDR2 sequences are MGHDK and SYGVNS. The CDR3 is CASSVSRYGYTF. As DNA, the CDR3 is TGTGCCAGCAGTGTATCCAGGTATGGCTACACCTTC.

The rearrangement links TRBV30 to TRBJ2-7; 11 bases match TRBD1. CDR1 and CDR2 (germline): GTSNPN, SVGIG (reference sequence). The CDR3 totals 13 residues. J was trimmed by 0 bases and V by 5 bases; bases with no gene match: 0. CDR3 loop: CAWGTGGSYEQYF. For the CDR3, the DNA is TGTGCCTGGGGGACAGGGGGCTCCTACGAGCAGTACTTC.

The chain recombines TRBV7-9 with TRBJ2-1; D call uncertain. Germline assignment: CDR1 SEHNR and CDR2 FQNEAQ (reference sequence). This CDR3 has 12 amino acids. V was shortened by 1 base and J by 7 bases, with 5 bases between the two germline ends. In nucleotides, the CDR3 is TGTGCCAGCAGCTTAGTAGAAAATGAGCAGTTCTTC. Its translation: CASSLVENEQFF.

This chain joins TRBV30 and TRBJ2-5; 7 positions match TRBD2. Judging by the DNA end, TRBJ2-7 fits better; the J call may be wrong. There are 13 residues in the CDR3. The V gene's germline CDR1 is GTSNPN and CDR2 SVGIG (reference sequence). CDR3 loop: CAWTRGVIYEQYF. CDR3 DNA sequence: TGTGCCTGGACCCGGGGGGTTATCTACGAGCAGTACTTC.

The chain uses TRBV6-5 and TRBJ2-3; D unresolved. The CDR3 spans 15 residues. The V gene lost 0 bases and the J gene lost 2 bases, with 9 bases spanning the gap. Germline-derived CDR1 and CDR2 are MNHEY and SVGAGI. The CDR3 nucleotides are TGTGCCAGCAGTTACTCCGGAGAAGACACAGATACGCAGTATTTT. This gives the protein CASSYSGEDTDTQYF.

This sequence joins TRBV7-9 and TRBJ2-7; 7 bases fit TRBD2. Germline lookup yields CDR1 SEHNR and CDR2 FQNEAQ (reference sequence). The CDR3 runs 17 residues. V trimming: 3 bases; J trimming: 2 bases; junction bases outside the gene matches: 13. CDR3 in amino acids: CASSFTPGEGDTYEQYF. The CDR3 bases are TGTGCCAGCAGCTTTACCCCGGGGGAGGGCGACACCTACGAGCAGTACTTC.

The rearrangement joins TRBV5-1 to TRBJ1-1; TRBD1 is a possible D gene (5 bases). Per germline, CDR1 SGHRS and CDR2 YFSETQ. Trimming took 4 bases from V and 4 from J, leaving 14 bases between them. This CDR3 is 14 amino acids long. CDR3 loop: CASSPGHSTTEAFF. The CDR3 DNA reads TGCGCCAGCAGCCCTGGACATTCTACCACTGAAGCTTTCTTT. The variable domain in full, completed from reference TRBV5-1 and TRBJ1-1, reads KAGVTQTPRYLIKTRGQQVTLSCSPISGHRSVSWYQQTPGQGLQFLFEYFSETQRNKGNFPGRFSGRQFSNSRSEMNVSTLELGDSALYLCASSPGHSTTEAFFGQGTRLTVV.

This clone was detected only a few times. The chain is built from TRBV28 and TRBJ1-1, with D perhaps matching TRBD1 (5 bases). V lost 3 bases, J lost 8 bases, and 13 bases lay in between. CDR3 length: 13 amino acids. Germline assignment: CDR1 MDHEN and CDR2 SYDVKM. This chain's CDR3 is CASSLPIQGEAFF. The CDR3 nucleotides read TGTGCCAGCAGTTTGCCTATCCAGGGAGAAGCTTTCTTT.

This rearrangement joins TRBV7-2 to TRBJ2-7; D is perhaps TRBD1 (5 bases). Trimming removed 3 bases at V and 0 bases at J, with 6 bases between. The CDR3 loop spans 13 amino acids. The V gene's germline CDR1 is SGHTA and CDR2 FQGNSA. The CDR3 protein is CASSLGPSYEQYF. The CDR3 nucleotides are TGTGCCAGCAGCTTGGGGCCCTCCTACGAGCAGTACTTC. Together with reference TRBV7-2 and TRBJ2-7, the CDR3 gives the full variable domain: GAGVSQSPSNKVTEKGKDVELRCDPISGHTALYWYRQSLGQGLEFLIYFQGNSAPDKSGLPSDRFSAERTGGSVSTLTIQRTQQEDSAVYLCASSLGPSYEQYFGPGTRLTVT.

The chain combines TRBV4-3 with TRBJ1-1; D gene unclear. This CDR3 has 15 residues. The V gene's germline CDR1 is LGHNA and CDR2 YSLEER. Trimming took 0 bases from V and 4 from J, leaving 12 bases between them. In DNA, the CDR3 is TGCGCCAGCAGCCAAGATACCGGGGATGGCACTGAAGCTTTCTTT. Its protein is CASSQDTGDGTEAFF.

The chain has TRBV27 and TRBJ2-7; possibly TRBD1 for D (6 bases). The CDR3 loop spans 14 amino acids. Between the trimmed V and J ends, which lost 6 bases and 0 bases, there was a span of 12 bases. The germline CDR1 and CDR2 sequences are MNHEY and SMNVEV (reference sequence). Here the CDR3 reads CASRWDTSSYEQYF. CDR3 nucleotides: TGTGCCAGCAGATGGGACACGAGCTCCTACGAGCAGTACTTC.